One sample yielded the 21 T cell receptor beta chains listed below, sequenced in a study of T cells in Graves' hyperthyroidism and ophthalmopathy (dated by TCRdb to about 2019). Library preparation was by multiplex PCR. The run used an Illumina HiSeq 2000. TCR beta CDR3 regions were amplified from RNA transcripts. For the first round of RT-PCR on the TCR CDR3, the HTBI primer set was used together with the Qiagen OneStep RT-PCR kit. TCRdb trimmed public reads at Q25 via fastp, called clones via MiXCR and kept in-frame beta chains. Records with the same CDR3 protein are collapsed into one entry carrying the most frequent genes and DNA. The sample includes 490,000 or so distinct CDR3 sequences, with approximately 22% observed a single time. The top ten hold about 53% of the sample. Sequenced input: blood. The origin of the receptors is an older woman with Graves' ophthalmopathy.

The sample holds a few counts of this clonotype. This chain connects TRBV20-1 to TRBJ2-3; 11 bases match TRBD2. The germline V gene has CDR1 DFQATT and CDR2 SNEGSKA (reference sequence). This CDR3 contains 15 residues. The V segment lost 5 bases and the J segment 3 bases; nucleotides outside the gene matches: 7. The CDR3 region is CSALRLAGRTDTQYF. The CDR3 DNA reads TGCAGTGCTCTACGACTAGCGGGAAGGACAGATACGCAGTATTTT.

This clonotype was seen a few times. The J gene is TRBJ2-1, the V gene TRBV24-1; D uncertain. CDR1 is KGHDR and CDR2 is SFDVKD in the germline V gene. Deletions cut 4 bases from V and 10 bases from J, with 13 bases between. This CDR3 region has 13 residues. This CDR3 is CATSDTHGREQFF. The CDR3 bases are TGTGCCACCAGTGACACCCACGGGCGAGAGCAGTTCTTC.

This clonotype was counted a few times. V usage is TRBV15 and J usage is TRBJ2-1, with 9 bases identical to TRBD2. Trimming cost V 0 bases and J 6 bases; bases outside gene matches: 6. The CDR3 has 16 residues. Germline V gene sequence: CDR1 LNHNV, CDR2 YYDKDF (reference sequence). Here the CDR3 reads CATSRDLAGGINEQFF. As DNA, the CDR3 is TGTGCCACCAGCAGAGATCTCGCGGGAGGGATCAATGAGCAGTTCTTC.

Remarks on this clonotype: A much larger clone lies a single base off, so this may be a read error. The chain couples TRBV2 to TRBJ1-1; 8 positions match TRBD1. The CDR3 covers 15 residues. Per the germline V gene, CDR1 is SNHLY and CDR2 is FYNNEI. V lost 10 bases and J lost 3; bases outside the gene matches: 13. CDR3 sequence: CATQWDRPKDTEAFF. Here the CDR3 DNA reads TGTGCCACCCAGTGGGACAGGCCAAAGGACACTGAAGCTTTCTTT. The entire variable domain, with the rest obtained from reference TRBV2 and TRBJ1-1, is as follows: EPEVTQTPSHQVTQMGQEVILRCVPISNHLYFYWYRQILGQKVEFLVSFYNNEISEKSEIFDDQFSVERPDGSNFTLKIRSTKLEDSAMYFCATQWDRPKDTEAFFGQGTRLTVV.

This sequence joins TRBV12-3 or TRBV12-4 and TRBJ2-1; no firm D call. The V end lost 3 bases, the J end lost 3 bases, and 12 bases lay between the germline ends. The CDR3 is 15 residues long. CDR3 in amino acids: CASSFGLKNYNEQFF. The DNA of the CDR3 is TGTGCCAGCAGTTTTGGGCTAAAAAACTACAATGAGCAGTTCTTC.

This clonotype was detected ten times or more. This chain uses TRBV2 with TRBJ1-5; D possibly corresponds to TRBD1 (5 bases). Trimming removed 8 bases from V and 2 bases from J, with 10 bases in between. The CDR3 consists of 13 residues. Germline V gives CDR1 SNHLY, CDR2 FYNNEI. The DNA of the CDR3 is TGTGCCAGCGCCCGGGGGGGCAATCAGCCCCAGCATTTT. Translated: CASARGGNQPQHF.

J is TRBJ2-1 and V is TRBV7-9; tentative D call: TRBD2 (5 bases). V was trimmed by 5 bases and J by 10 bases, leaving 21 bases between them. CDR3 size: 15 residues. Germline V gene sequence: CDR1 SEHNR, CDR2 FQNEAQ (reference sequence). The CDR3 here is CASSNPSRAPYEQFF. CDR3 coding DNA: TGTGCCAGCAGCAATCCTTCGCGGGCCCCTTACGAGCAGTTCTTC.

This clonotype was detected ten times or more. An end of the junction differs from the germline gene, which may be a read error. V and J are TRBV11-2 and TRBJ1-1; perhaps TRBD1 as D (6 bases). Germline values: CDR1 SGHAT, CDR2 FQNNGV. CDR3 size: 15 residues. CDR3 amino acids: CASNVGGGWNAEAFF. The CDR3 DNA reads as TGTGCCAGCAACGTAGGGGGGGGCTGGAACGCTGAAGCTTTCTTT.

The CDR3: CASSAGGSKSSNQPQHF. In DNA, the CDR3 is TGTGCCAGCAGTGCGGGGGGCAGTAAAAGTAGCAATCAGCCCCAGCATTTT. This chain uses TRBV6-4 with TRBJ1-5; D may be TRBD1 (6 bases). This CDR3 spans 17 amino acids. Germline values: CDR1 MRHNA, CDR2 SNTAGT. Trimming took off 4 bases at V and 0 bases at J, with 16 bases between the two ends.

This clonotype has a handful of counts. The V gene is TRBV2, the J gene TRBJ1-3, with D maybe TRBD1 (5 bases). Trimming pared 3 bases from V and 2 bases from J, leaving 8 bases between. This CDR3 has 14 amino acids. CDR1 is SNHLY and CDR2 is FYNNEI in the germline V gene. In nucleotides, the CDR3 is TGTGCCAGCAGTGAGCCCAGGGCTGGAAACACCATATATTTT. Translation: CASSEPRAGNTIYF. Complete variable domain (other parts from reference TRBV2 and TRBJ1-3): EPEVTQTPSHQVTQMGQEVILRCVPISNHLYFYWYRQILGQKVEFLVSFYNNEISEKSEIFDDQFSVERPDGSNFTLKIRSTKLEDSAMYFCASSEPRAGNTIYFGEGSWLTVV.

This clonotype occurred a few times. The chain recombines TRBV4-3 with TRBJ1-1, with TRBD1 matching over 7 bases. The CDR3 totals 14 residues. Losses at the gene ends were 0 bases for V and 3 bases for J; bases not matched to a gene: 1. Germline lookup yields CDR1 LGHNA and CDR2 YSLEER. The CDR3 DNA sequence: TGCGCCAGCAGCCAAGATGACAGGGACACTGAAGCTTTCTTT. Amino acids: CASSQDDRDTEAFF.

The chain carries TRBV5-1 and TRBJ1-2, with a tentative D call TRBD1 (5 bases). This CDR3 region has 15 residues. Germline V gene sequence: CDR1 SGHRS, CDR2 YFSETQ. Trimming stripped 4 bases from V and 2 bases from J, with 15 bases between. The CDR3 DNA follows: TGCGCCAGCAGCCGTGACAGCGGAGGGAACTATGGCTACACCTTC. Protein sequence: CASSRDSGGNYGYTF.

The rearrangement joins TRBV5-4 to TRBJ2-5, with D perhaps TRBD1 or TRBD2 (5 bases each). CDR1 SGHNT and CDR2 YYREEE come from the germline V gene (reference sequence). The CDR3 is 13 residues long. Trimming left V 4 bases short and J 5 bases short, with 12 bases between. Here the CDR3 reads CASSRDLTETQYF. CDR3 bases: TGTGCCAGCAGCCGGGACCTGACTGAGACCCAGTACTTC.

At least ten counts were recorded for this clonotype. The rearrangement joins TRBV6-2 or TRBV6-3 to TRBJ1-1; no reliable D call. This CDR3 is built from 13 residues. Looked up from germline, CDR1 is MNHEY and CDR2 is SVGEGT. Trimming left V 3 bases short and J 1 base short, with 6 bases between. The CDR3 DNA reads as TGTGCCAGCAGTTATCCGGGGAACACTGAAGCTTTCTTT. The encoded protein is CASSYPGNTEAFF.

The gene calls are TRBV20-1 and TRBJ1-2; 10 nucleotides agree with TRBD1. The V gene's germline CDR1 is DFQATT and CDR2 SNEGSKA (reference sequence). The CDR3 is 15 amino acids. V trimming: 3 bases; J trimming: 5 bases; junction bases outside the gene matches: 9. The CDR3 coding sequence is TGCAGTGCTAGCTCCCGACAGGGGGCGGATTATGGCTACACCTTC. It specifies CSASSRQGADYGYTF.

This clonotype was seen a handful of times. V usage is TRBV5-5 and J usage is TRBJ2-7; D is perhaps TRBD1 (6 bases). V lost 2 bases and J 4 bases, leaving 13 bases between the germline ends. This CDR3 region has 14 residues. CDR1 and CDR2 (germline): SGHKS, YYEKEE (reference sequence). CDR3 nucleotides: TGTGCCAGCAGCTTATCTGGGGGCTTATACGAGCAGTACTTC. This translates into CASSLSGGLYEQYF.

This sequence joins TRBV7-9 and TRBJ2-1; possibly TRBD1 for D (5 bases). The germline gives CDR1 SEHNR, CDR2 FQNEAQ (reference sequence). V shed 5 bases and J shed 5 bases, with 16 bases lying between them. The CDR3 extends over 15 amino acids. For the CDR3, the DNA is TGTGCCAGCAGCCTCCCAGGGAATATCAACAATGAGCAGTTCTTC. Protein sequence: CASSLPGNINNEQFF.

The rearrangement uses TRBV6-2 or TRBV6-3 and TRBJ1-5; 12 bases line up with TRBD1. After removal of 6 bases from V and 2 bases from J, the junction contained 11 bases not matched to a gene. CDR3 length equals 18 residues. Germline V gene lookup returns CDR1 MNHEY and CDR2 SVGEGT. DNA for the CDR3: TGTGCCAGCAGCTCCGGGACAGGGGGCTCTGTCGGCAATCAGCCCCAGCATTTT. It translates to CASSSGTGGSVGNQPQHF.

This clonotype was counted between two and nine times. DNA of the CDR3: TGTGCCAGCAGTTTTCTCAGGGGGCCTCAGCCCCAGCATTTT. Protein product: CASSFLRGPQPQHF. This chain connects TRBV28 to TRBJ1-5, with TRBD1 identical over 8 bases. This CDR3 contains 14 residues. Trimming removed 3 bases from V and 6 bases from J; junction bases left unmatched: 4. Germline CDR1 reads MDHEN; CDR2 reads SYDVKM. The full variable domain, its missing parts supplied by reference TRBV28 and TRBJ1-5, is DVKVTQSSRYLVKRTGEKVFLECVQDMDHENMFWYRQDPGLGLRLIYFSYDVKMKEKGDIPEGYSVSREKKERFSLILESASTNQTSMYLCASSFLRGPQPQHFGDGTRLSIL.

This chain uses TRBV11-2 with TRBJ2-3; 10 positions agree with TRBD2. The CDR3 runs 16 residues. The germline V gene encodes CDR1 SGHAT and CDR2 FQNNGV. V was clipped by 0 bases and J by 7 bases; unmatched bases: 7. As DNA, the CDR3 is TGTGCCAGCAGCTTAGAACTAGCGGGAAAGGGGAATACGCAGTATTTT. It is translated as CASSLELAGKGNTQYF.

This chain links TRBV19 with TRBJ2-1; D uncertain. This CDR3 has 14 residues. Germline-derived CDR1 and CDR2 are LNHDA and SQIVND (reference sequence). V lost 4 bases, J lost 4 bases, and 11 bases lay in between. CDR3 sequence (DNA): TGTGCCAGTAGTACCGCGTTACTTTACAATGAGCAGTTCTTC. This translates into CASSTALLYNEQFF.